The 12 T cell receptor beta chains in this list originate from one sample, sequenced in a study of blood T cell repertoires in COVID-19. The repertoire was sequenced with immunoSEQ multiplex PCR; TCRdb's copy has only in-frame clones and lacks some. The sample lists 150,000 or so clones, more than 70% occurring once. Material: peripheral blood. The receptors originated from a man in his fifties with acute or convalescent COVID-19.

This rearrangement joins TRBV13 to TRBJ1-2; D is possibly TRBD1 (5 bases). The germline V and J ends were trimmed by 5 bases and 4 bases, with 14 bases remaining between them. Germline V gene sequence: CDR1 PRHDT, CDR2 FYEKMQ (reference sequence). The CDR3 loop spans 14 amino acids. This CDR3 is CASSPSGQGYGYTF. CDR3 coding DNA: TGTGCCAGCAGCCCAAGTGGGCAGGGCTATGGCTACACCTTC.

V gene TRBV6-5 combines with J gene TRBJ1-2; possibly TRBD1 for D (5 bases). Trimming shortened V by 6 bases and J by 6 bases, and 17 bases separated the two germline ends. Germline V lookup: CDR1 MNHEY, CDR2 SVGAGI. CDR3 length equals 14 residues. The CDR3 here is CASRRTQGPNGYTF. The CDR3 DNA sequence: TGTGCCAGCAGGAGAACGCAGGGTCCTAATGGCTACACCTTC.

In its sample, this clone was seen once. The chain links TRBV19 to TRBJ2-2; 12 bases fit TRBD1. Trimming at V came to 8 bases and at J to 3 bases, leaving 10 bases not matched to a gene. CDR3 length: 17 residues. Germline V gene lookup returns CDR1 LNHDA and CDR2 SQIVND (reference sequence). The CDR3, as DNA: TGTGCCAGTCACTGGGACAGGGGGCGCATGGACACCGGGGAGCTGTTTTTT. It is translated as CASHWDRGRMDTGELFF.

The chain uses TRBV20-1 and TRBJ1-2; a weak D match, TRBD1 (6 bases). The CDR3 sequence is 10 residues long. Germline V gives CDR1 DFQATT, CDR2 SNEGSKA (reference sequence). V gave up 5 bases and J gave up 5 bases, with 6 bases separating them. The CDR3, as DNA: TGCAGTGCTCAGGGGTATGGCTACACCTTC. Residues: CSAQGYGYTF.

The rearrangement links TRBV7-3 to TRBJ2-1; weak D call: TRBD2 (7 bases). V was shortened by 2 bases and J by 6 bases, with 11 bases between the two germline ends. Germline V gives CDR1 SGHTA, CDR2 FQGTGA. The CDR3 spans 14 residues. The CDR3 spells CASSLGGALNEQFF. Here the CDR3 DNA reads TGTGCCAGCAGCTTAGGGGGGGCTCTCAATGAGCAGTTCTTC.

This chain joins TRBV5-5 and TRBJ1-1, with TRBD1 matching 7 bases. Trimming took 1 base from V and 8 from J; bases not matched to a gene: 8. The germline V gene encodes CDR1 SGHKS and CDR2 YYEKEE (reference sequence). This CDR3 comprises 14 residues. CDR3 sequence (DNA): TGTGCCAGCAGCTTGCTGAATAGGGGGCCCGAAGCTTTCTTT. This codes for CASSLLNRGPEAFF.

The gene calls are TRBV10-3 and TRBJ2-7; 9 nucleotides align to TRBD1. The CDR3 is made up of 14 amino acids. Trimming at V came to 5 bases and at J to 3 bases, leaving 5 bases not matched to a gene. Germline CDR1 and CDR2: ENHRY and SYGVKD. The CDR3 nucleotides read TGTGCCATCAGTATCCGGGACAGGGACTACGAGCAGTACTTC. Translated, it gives CAISIRDRDYEQYF.

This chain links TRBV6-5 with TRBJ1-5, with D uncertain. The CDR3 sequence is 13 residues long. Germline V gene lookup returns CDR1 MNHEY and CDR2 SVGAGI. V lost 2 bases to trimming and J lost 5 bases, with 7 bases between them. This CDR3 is CASSYERDQPQHF. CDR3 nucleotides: TGTGCCAGCAGTTACGAAAGAGATCAGCCCCAGCATTTT.

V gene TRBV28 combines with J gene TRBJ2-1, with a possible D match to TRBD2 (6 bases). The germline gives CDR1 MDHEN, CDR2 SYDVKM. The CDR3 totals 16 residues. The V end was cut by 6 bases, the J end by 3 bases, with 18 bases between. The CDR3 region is CASRTIPGLLYNEQFF. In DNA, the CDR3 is TGTGCCAGCAGGACCATACCGGGACTTCTCTACAATGAGCAGTTCTTC.

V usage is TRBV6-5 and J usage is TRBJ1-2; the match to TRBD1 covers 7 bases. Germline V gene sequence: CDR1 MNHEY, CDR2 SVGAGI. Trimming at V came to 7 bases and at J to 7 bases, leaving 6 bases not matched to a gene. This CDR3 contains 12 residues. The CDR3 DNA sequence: TGTGCCAGCACACACCGACAGGGTGGCTACACCTTC. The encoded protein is CASTHRQGGYTF.

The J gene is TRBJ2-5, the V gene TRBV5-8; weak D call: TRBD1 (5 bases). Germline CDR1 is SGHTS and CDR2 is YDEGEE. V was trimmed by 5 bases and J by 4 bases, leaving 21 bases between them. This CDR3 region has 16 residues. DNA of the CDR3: TGTGCCAGCAGGGGCGCCGCGAGACAGCCGTTAGAGACCCAGTACTTC. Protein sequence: CASRGAARQPLETQYF.

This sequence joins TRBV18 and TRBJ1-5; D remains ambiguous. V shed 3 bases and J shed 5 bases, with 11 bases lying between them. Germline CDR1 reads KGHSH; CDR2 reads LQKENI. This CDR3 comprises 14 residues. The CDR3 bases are TGTGCCAGCTCACCGACACGGAGGGATCAGCCCCAGCATTTT. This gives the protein CASSPTRRDQPQHF.